Listed here are 14 T cell receptor beta chains from one sample, sequenced in a study of tumour-infiltrating T cells in Burkitt lymphoma. Measured with immunoSEQ multiplex PCR; TCRdb has only the in-frame clones, and not every one. The sample carries roughly 7,200 clones, about 17% recorded once. Sequenced input: tumor tissue. The origin of the receptors is a human donor with diffuse large B-cell lymphoma.

This clone showed up just a few times. The genes are TRBV2 and TRBJ2-3; 9 bases align to TRBD2. The CDR3 covers 15 residues. The trim removed 4 bases at V and 7 bases at J, leaving 9 bases unmatched. CDR1 and CDR2 (germline): SNHLY, FYNNEI. The CDR3 coding sequence is TGTGCCAGCAGTGGTGGGCGGGAGGGCTTTTATACGCAGTATTTT. Residues: CASSGGREGFYTQYF.

Turning to this clone: Different DNA sequences within this sample yield the same CDR3. This rearrangement joins TRBV5-5 to TRBJ2-1; no clear D gene. The CDR3 has 13 residues. The germline gives CDR1 SGHKS, CDR2 YYEKEE (reference sequence). V was clipped by 4 bases and J by 4 bases, with 9 bases between them. CDR3 bases: TGTGCCAGCAGCCTAGACTCTTACAATGAGCAGTTCTTC. This encodes CASSLDSYNEQFF. Combining the CDR3 with reference TRBV5-5 and TRBJ2-1 gives the whole variable domain DAGVTQSPTHLIKTRGQQVTLRCSPISGHKSVSWYQQVLGQGPQFIFQYYEKEERGRGNFPDRFSARQFPNYSSELNVNALLLGDSALYLCASSLDSYNEQFFGPGTRLTVL.

In its sample, this clone was seen a few times. The V call is TRBV9, the J call TRBJ1-5, with D possibly being TRBD1 (6 bases). The CDR3 loop spans 14 amino acids. Germline loops: CDR1 SGDLS, CDR2 YYNGEE. V was cut by 4 bases and J by 4 bases, with 12 bases left in between. CDR3 residues: CASSSGQMNQPQHF. Here the CDR3 DNA reads TGTGCCAGCAGCTCTGGACAGATGAATCAGCCCCAGCATTTT.

This sequence joins TRBV5-1 and TRBJ2-2; the match to TRBD1 covers 7 bases. Trimming took 4 bases from V and 7 from J; bases not matched to a gene: 10. The CDR3 consists of 15 residues. Germline V gives CDR1 SGHRS, CDR2 YFSETQ. The CDR3 here is CASSDPTGAGGELFF. The CDR3 DNA sequence: TGCGCCAGCAGCGACCCCACAGGGGCGGGCGGGGAGCTGTTTTTT.

The CDR3 coding sequence is TGCGCCAGCAGTGAGAGCGGGACCGGGGAGCTGTTTTTT. It is translated as CASSESGTGELFF. The J gene is TRBJ2-2, the V gene TRBV10-1; D perhaps matches TRBD2 (6 bases). Germline CDR1 reads WNHNN; CDR2 reads SYGVQD (reference sequence). Trimming pared 2 bases from V and 5 bases from J, leaving 6 bases between. This CDR3 is 13 amino acids long.

The chain couples TRBV2 to TRBJ1-4; perhaps TRBD1 as D (6 bases). V was clipped by 5 bases and J by 8 bases, with 15 bases between them. The length of the CDR3 is 14 residues. The germline gives CDR1 SNHLY, CDR2 FYNNEI. CDR3 amino acids: CASSSQGYGEKLFF. Written as DNA, the CDR3 is TGTGCCAGCAGTTCTCAGGGGTACGGGGAAAAACTGTTTTTT.

This clone has just a few counts. The chain uses TRBV7-2 and TRBJ2-5; perhaps D is TRBD1 or TRBD2 (5 bases each). This CDR3 is 15 amino acids long. V dropped 5 bases and J dropped 2 bases, with 15 bases sitting between them. Germline loops: CDR1 SGHTA, CDR2 FQGNSA. CDR3 coding DNA: TGTGCCAGCAGCCCCCGTGTGGGACGGCAAGAGACCCAGTACTTC. The encoded protein is CASSPRVGRQETQYF.

This clone appeared a few times. This chain links TRBV28 with TRBJ2-7; a weak D match, TRBD1 (6 bases). Germline CDR1 MDHEN, CDR2 SYDVKM. Trimming stripped 3 bases from V and 3 bases from J, with 9 bases between. CDR3 length: 13 residues. The CDR3 here is CASSFGGRYEQYF. DNA of the CDR3: TGTGCCAGCAGTTTTGGGGGCCGCTACGAGCAGTACTTC.

The CDR3 nucleotides read TGTGCCAGCAGCTTAGTCTCATGGGCCTCCTACGAGCAGTACTTC. The encoded protein is CASSLVSWASYEQYF. The V and J genes are TRBV7-2 and TRBJ2-7; no clear D. The CDR3 contains 15 residues. CDR1 is SGHTA, CDR2 FQGNSA, per germline. V lost 1 base and J lost 0, with 10 bases in between.

The V gene is TRBV7-2, the J gene TRBJ2-3; D unclear. Trimming took off 5 bases at V and 2 bases at J, with 5 bases between the two ends. Germline CDR1 reads SGHTA; CDR2 reads FQGNSA. The CDR3 runs to 12 residues. CDR3 DNA: TGTGCCAGCAGCCCCTTCACAGATACGCAGTATTTT. Protein sequence: CASSPFTDTQYF.

This clone was detected a few times. The chain carries TRBV7-9 and TRBJ2-7; 11 bases map to TRBD2. The CDR3 runs to 17 residues. Germline V gives CDR1 SEHNR, CDR2 FQNEAQ (reference sequence). V lost 3 bases and J lost 0; bases outside the gene matches: 7. CDR3 DNA: TGTGCCAGCAGCTTGGAAGTAGCGGGAGGGGACTCCTACGAGCAGTACTTC. This encodes CASSLEVAGGDSYEQYF.

This chain joins TRBV27 and TRBJ2-2; D remains ambiguous. Germline V gene lookup returns CDR1 MNHEY and CDR2 SMNVEV (reference sequence). With 6 bases removed from V and 3 bases from J, the gap between germline ends came to 23 bases. The CDR3 is 18 amino acids. The CDR3 sequence: CASSSSPSTIQHTGELFF. CDR3 in DNA: TGTGCCAGCAGCTCAAGCCCCTCTACTATTCAACACACCGGGGAGCTGTTTTTT.

The chain recombines TRBV14 with TRBJ2-7, with D possibly being TRBD2 (5 bases). Germline lookup yields CDR1 SGHDN and CDR2 FVKESK. V shed 3 bases and J shed 4 bases, with 16 bases lying between them. This CDR3 region has 15 residues. The DNA of the CDR3 is TGTGCCAGCAGCCACAAGTGGTTAGGGAGTTACGAGCAGTACTTC. It yields the protein CASSHKWLGSYEQYF.

This clone came up a few times. The V and J genes are TRBV6-1 and TRBJ2-7; D not resolved. This CDR3 spans 13 amino acids. V was shortened by 3 bases and J by 3 bases, with 9 bases between the two germline ends. The germline CDR1 and CDR2 sequences are MNHNS and SASEGT. The chain's CDR3 is CASSDWQLYEQYF. CDR3 nucleotides: TGTGCCAGCAGTGATTGGCAGCTCTACGAGCAGTACTTC.